Reported below is one TCR beta chain. Its specificity is not known. The data belong to a study of OX40 agonist ivuxolimab in advanced cancers. For the study at large: Recorded diagnoses for dose-escalation patients were hepatocellular carcinoma, melanoma, renal cell or head and neck cancer. General study points: Both CD4+ and CD8+ T cell populations in blood had undergone clonal expansion by week 6 at 0.1 to 3.0 mg/kg.

The CDR3 is 15 amino acids. V dropped 0 bases and J dropped 4; count of bases not matched to a gene: 4. In germline, CDR1 is SEHNR, CDR2 FQNEAQ (reference sequence). The data were produced by immunoSEQ multiplex PCR, yet TCRdb's version contains in-frame clones alone and is incomplete. Seen here are around 70,000 clones, 80% to 95% observed once, and the top ten hold 6% to 8%. The V and J genes are TRBV7-9 and TRBJ1-2; TRBD1 matches at 8 bases. The sequence derives from an adult with an advanced solid tumor such as melanoma, head and neck, liver or kidney cancer. This specimen was CD4+ or CD8+ T cells sorted from blood, taken in a trial of the OX40 agonist ivuxolimab. The CDR3 DNA reads as TGTGCCAGCAGCTTAGCGCCGGGGACAGGCTATGGCTACACCTTC. Translation gives CASSLAPGTGYGYTF. Full variable domain (missing parts from reference TRBV7-9 and TRBJ1-2): DTGVSQNPRHKITKRGQNVTFRCDPISEHNRLYWYRQTLGQGPEFLTYFQNEAQLEKSRLLSDRFSAERPKGSFSTLEIQRTEQGDSAMYLCASSLAPGTGYGYTFGSGTRLTVV.